This entry lists 24 T cell receptor beta chains sequenced from one sample in a study of T cell responses to AZD1222 COVID-19 vaccine. Profiling relied on immunoSEQ multiplex PCR, and the TCRdb table lists in-frame clones only, not all of them. This table has roughly 180,000 clones, roughly nine tenths appearing once. This specimen consisted of peripheral blood, obtained 28 days after the second AZD1222 dose. These receptors were obtained from an adult who received the AZD1222 COVID-19 vaccine.

The rearrangement joins TRBV30 to TRBJ2-1, with D unresolved. The CDR3 runs to 13 residues. The germline V gene encodes CDR1 GTSNPN and CDR2 SVGIG (reference sequence). The V gene lost 0 bases and the J gene lost 9 bases, with 12 bases spanning the gap. The CDR3, as DNA: TGTGCCTGGAGTGTGAAGGTTTTGAGTGAGCAGTTCTTC. It codes for CAWSVKVLSEQFF.

This clone came up once. The chain carries TRBV5-1 and TRBJ2-1; unclear D gene. Per the germline V gene, CDR1 is SGHRS and CDR2 is YFSETQ. CDR3 length equals 12 residues. The V end was cut by 5 bases, the J end by 6 bases, with 9 bases between. The CDR3 sequence is CASSSVGNEQFF. The CDR3 DNA sequence: TGCGCCAGCAGTTCCGTAGGCAATGAGCAGTTCTTC.

The gene calls are TRBV18 and TRBJ2-2; 8 bases align to TRBD1. CDR3 length equals 14 residues. Germline trimming cut 3 bases from V and 8 bases from J; bases unmatched to any gene: 5. Germline V lookup: CDR1 KGHSH, CDR2 LQKENI. The CDR3 DNA reads as TGTGCCAGCTCACCGGGACAGGAGGTGGGGGAGCTGTTTTTT. As protein: CASSPGQEVGELFF.

The sample holds a few counts of this clone. V gene TRBV10-3 combines with J gene TRBJ2-5, with 7 nucleotides matching TRBD1. The CDR3 is made up of 15 amino acids. After removal of 5 bases from V and 0 bases from J, the junction contained 6 bases not matched to a gene. Germline assignment: CDR1 ENHRY and CDR2 SYGVKD. The CDR3, as DNA: TGTGCCATCAGTCTGGGACAGCCGTACCAAGAGACCCAGTACTTC. Amino acids: CAISLGQPYQETQYF.

The table lists this clone with a count of one. The rearrangement uses TRBV9 and TRBJ2-1; 10 bases align to TRBD1. This CDR3 has 15 amino acids. Germline loops: CDR1 SGDLS, CDR2 YYNGEE. The trim removed 7 bases at V and 4 bases at J, leaving 8 bases unmatched. CDR3: CASAFGTGAYNEQFF. The CDR3 DNA follows: TGTGCCAGCGCCTTCGGGACAGGGGCTTACAATGAGCAGTTCTTC.

The gene calls are TRBV25-1 and TRBJ2-3, with D possibly matching TRBD1 (6 bases). Germline assignment: CDR1 MGHDK and CDR2 SYGVNS. The CDR3 is 14 amino acids. V was trimmed by 7 bases and J by 0 bases, leaving 11 bases between them. The CDR3 here is CASTRTASTDTQYF. CDR3 in DNA: TGTGCCAGCACACGGACAGCCAGCACAGATACGCAGTATTTT.

V gene TRBV6-5 combines with J gene TRBJ2-7; D call uncertain. The CDR3 runs 15 residues. Germline-derived CDR1 and CDR2 are MNHEY and SVGAGI. V was clipped by 6 bases and J by 0 bases, with 15 bases between them. The CDR3 reads CASRILRLGSYEQYF. The CDR3 coding sequence is TGTGCCAGCAGAATTCTAAGGTTGGGCTCCTACGAGCAGTACTTC.

The chain uses TRBV5-1 and TRBJ2-1; a possible D gene is TRBD2 (6 bases). Germline loops: CDR1 SGHRS, CDR2 YFSETQ. V shed 0 bases and J shed 10 bases, with 14 bases lying between them. CDR3 length: 14 amino acids. CDR3 sequence: CASSLAETRGEQFF. CDR3 bases: TGCGCCAGCAGCTTGGCTGAGACTAGAGGCGAGCAGTTCTTC.

The V gene is TRBV2, the J gene TRBJ1-1; maybe TRBD1 (6 bases). This CDR3 spans 12 amino acids. Trimming shortened V by 8 bases and J by 4 bases, and 11 bases separated the two germline ends. Germline V lookup: CDR1 SNHLY, CDR2 FYNNEI. In nucleotides, the CDR3 is TGTGCCAGCCTGGGGGGCGTCACTGAAGCTTTCTTT. Translating gives CASLGGVTEAFF.

The chain uses TRBV15 and TRBJ1-6, with a possible D match to TRBD1 (5 bases). The CDR3 totals 14 residues. From germline, CDR1 is LNHNV and CDR2 YYDKDF (reference sequence). Between the trimmed V and J ends, which lost 0 bases and 12 bases, there was a span of 12 bases. The chain's CDR3 is CATSRDGGWLPLHF. CDR3 nucleotides: TGTGCCACCAGCAGAGATGGGGGGTGGTTACCCCTCCACTTT.

V gene TRBV7-3 combines with J gene TRBJ2-3; 8 positions agree with TRBD2. V was clipped by 5 bases and J by 7 bases; unmatched bases: 8. Germline V gene sequence: CDR1 SGHTA, CDR2 FQGTGA. The CDR3 extends over 14 amino acids. CDR3: CASSPAGLVNTQYF. The DNA of the CDR3 is TGTGCCAGCAGCCCGGCGGGACTAGTGAATACGCAGTATTTT.

This clone came up a few times. CDR3 nucleotides: TGTGCCAGTAGAGGGGGGGAGGGCAATCAGCCCCAGCATTTT. Residues: CASRGGEGNQPQHF. The genes are TRBV27 and TRBJ1-5, with D possibly being TRBD1 (6 bases). CDR1 is MNHEY and CDR2 is SMNVEV in the germline V gene (reference sequence). The CDR3 spans 14 residues. The V and J ends lost 9 bases and 2 bases respectively, with 14 bases between them.

The chain recombines TRBV11-3 with TRBJ2-1; D is undetermined. Trimming pared 1 base from V and 3 bases from J, leaving 4 bases between. In germline, CDR1 is SGHNT, CDR2 YENEEA. There are 13 residues in the CDR3. CDR3 protein: CASSLAIYNEQFF. The CDR3 DNA reads TGTGCCAGCAGCTTAGCCATCTACAATGAGCAGTTCTTC.

This sequence joins TRBV28 and TRBJ1-1; 7 nucleotides line up with TRBD1. CDR3 size: 13 residues. Germline V gene sequence: CDR1 MDHEN, CDR2 SYDVKM. With V trimmed by 10 bases and J by 3 bases, 8 bases remained unmatched. The CDR3, as DNA: TGTGCCATCCTGACAGGGACGGACACTGAAGCTTTCTTT. Protein: CAILTGTDTEAFF.

The J gene is TRBJ1-6, the V gene TRBV10-3; 7 positions match TRBD1. V lost 2 bases and J lost 9; bases outside the gene matches: 1. Germline loops: CDR1 ENHRY, CDR2 SYGVKD. This CDR3 region has 13 residues. The CDR3 DNA is TGTGCCATCAGTGAGGACAGGGTTTCACCCCTCCACTTT. This translates into CAISEDRVSPLHF.

This clone was seen once. Sequence at one end of the junction differs from germline and may be a read error. The J gene is TRBJ2-1, the V gene TRBV7-7; D perhaps matches TRBD2 (6 bases). Looked up from germline, CDR1 is SSHAT and CDR2 is FNYEAQ (reference sequence). The CDR3 loop spans 13 amino acids. In DNA form, the CDR3 reads TGTGCTAGCAGCTTAGCGGATCTCGGGGAGCAGTTCTTC. It translates to CASSLADLGEQFF.

The chain is built from TRBV7-2 and TRBJ2-1; either TRBD1 or TRBD2 may supply D (7 bases each). Trimming removed 6 bases at V and 10 bases at J, with 16 bases between. CDR1 is SGHTA, CDR2 FQGNSA, per germline. The CDR3 consists of 13 residues. CDR3 DNA: TGTGCCAGCAGTCGAAACAGGGGAGGGGAGCAGTTCTTC. Its protein product is CASSRNRGGEQFF.

The rearrangement uses TRBV7-2 and TRBJ2-7; maybe TRBD1 (6 bases). The CDR3 is 14 residues long. V dropped 2 bases and J dropped 4 bases, with 12 bases sitting between them. The germline gives CDR1 SGHTA, CDR2 FQGNSA. CDR3 sequence: CASSLYAGEYEQYF. CDR3 DNA sequence: TGTGCCAGCAGCTTATATGCAGGGGAGTACGAGCAGTACTTC.

The J gene is TRBJ1-2, the V gene TRBV28; D gene uncertain. CDR3 length: 14 residues. V gave up 1 base and J gave up 5 bases, with 11 bases separating them. Per the germline V gene, CDR1 is MDHEN and CDR2 is SYDVKM. CDR3 region: CASSLLAGGYGYTF. The CDR3 nucleotides are TGTGCCAGCAGTTTATTGGCAGGCGGATATGGCTACACCTTC.

This sequence joins TRBV3-1 (or the pseudogene TRBV3-2) and TRBJ2-6; no reliable D call. V was clipped by 5 bases and J by 0 bases, with 2 bases between them. The germline V gene has CDR1 LGHDT and CDR2 YNNKEL (reference sequence). This CDR3 has 13 amino acids. CDR3 DNA sequence: TGTGCCAGCAGCGGCTCTGGGGCCAACGTCCTGACTTTC. It is translated as CASSGSGANVLTF.

The chain carries TRBV7-9 and TRBJ2-7; 7 bases match TRBD1. V lost 1 base, J lost 2 bases, and 5 bases stayed unmatched. Germline CDR1 SEHNR, CDR2 FQNEAQ (reference sequence). The CDR3 extends over 15 amino acids. CDR3 region: CASSLGSGGAYEQYF. The DNA of the CDR3 is TGTGCCAGCAGCTTAGGTTCAGGGGGAGCCTACGAGCAGTACTTC.

The rearrangement joins TRBV14 to TRBJ1-2, with no clear D. V shed 1 base and J shed 3 bases, with 6 bases lying between them. Per germline, CDR1 SGHDN and CDR2 FVKESK. The CDR3 contains 13 residues. The CDR3 region is CASSQGVHYGYTF. CDR3 sequence (DNA): TGTGCCAGCAGCCAAGGGGTTCACTATGGCTACACCTTC.

This chain uses TRBV6-1 with TRBJ1-1, with 7 bases matching TRBD1. The trim removed 1 base at V and 5 bases at J, leaving 10 bases unmatched. There are 16 residues in the CDR3. Germline V gene lookup returns CDR1 MNHNS and CDR2 SASEGT. This chain's CDR3 is CASSEDLGQLWTEAFF. In DNA, the CDR3 is TGTGCCAGCAGTGAAGACCTGGGACAGTTATGGACTGAAGCTTTCTTT.

V and J are TRBV6-5 and TRBJ2-1; D unclear. V lost 4 bases and J lost 12, with 10 bases in between. CDR1 MNHEY and CDR2 SVGAGI come from the germline V gene. The CDR3 consists of 11 residues. As DNA, the CDR3 is TGTGCCAGCAGTTTCGGACGCTGGCAGTTCTTC. It is translated as CASSFGRWQFF.